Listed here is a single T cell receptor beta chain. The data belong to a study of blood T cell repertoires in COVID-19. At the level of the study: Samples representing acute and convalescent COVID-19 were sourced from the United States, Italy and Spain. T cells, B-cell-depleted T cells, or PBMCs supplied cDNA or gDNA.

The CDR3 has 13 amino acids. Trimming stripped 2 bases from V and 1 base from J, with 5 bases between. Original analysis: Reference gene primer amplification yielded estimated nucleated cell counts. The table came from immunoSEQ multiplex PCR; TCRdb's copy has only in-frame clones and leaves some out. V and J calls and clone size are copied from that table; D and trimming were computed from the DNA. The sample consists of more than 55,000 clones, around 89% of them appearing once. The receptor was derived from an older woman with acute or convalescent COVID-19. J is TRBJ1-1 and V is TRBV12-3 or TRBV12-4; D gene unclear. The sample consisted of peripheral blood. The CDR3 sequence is CASSLSGNTEAFF. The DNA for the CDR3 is TGTGCCAGCAGTTTATCAGGGAACACTGAAGCTTTCTTT.